Each of the 27 T cell receptor beta chains below was sequenced from the same sample in a study of shared clonotypes between healthy human individuals. Method: immunoSEQ multiplex PCR; TCRdb's copy keeps in-frame clones and lacks some. The sample lists roughly 2,000,000 clones, over 85% occurring once. Only CD45RO-negative cells positively selected for CCR7 counted as naive CD8 cells, so terminally differentiated effector memory CD45RA+ cells were excluded. Sequenced: naive CD8+ T cells from PBMCs. These receptors all come from a man between 18 and 35 years old in good health. Some clones in this sample may be carry-over from other donors' samples.

This chain joins TRBV5-5 and TRBJ1-5; D is undetermined. CDR3 length equals 15 residues. The V gene's germline CDR1 is SGHKS and CDR2 YYEKEE (reference sequence). Trimming cost V 2 bases and J 3 bases, with 12 bases left between them. The CDR3 reads CASSFGFGYNQPQHF. CDR3 nucleotide sequence: TGTGCCAGCAGCTTCGGGTTCGGCTACAATCAGCCCCAGCATTTT.

On this clone: Additional DNA sequences in this sample encode the identical CDR3. The chain joins TRBV9 to TRBJ1-5; D possibly corresponds to TRBD1 (5 bases). From germline, CDR1 is SGDLS and CDR2 YYNGEE. The V end was cut by 5 bases, the J end by 1 base, with 10 bases between. The CDR3 is 14 amino acids. CDR3 residues: CASSRGGSNQPQHF. CDR3 sequence (DNA): TGTGCCAGCAGTAGGGGTGGAAGCAATCAGCCCCAGCATTTT.

The rearrangement links TRBV27 to TRBJ2-1; a weak D match, TRBD1 (5 bases). The CDR3 runs 15 residues. The germline V and J ends were trimmed by 4 bases and 7 bases, with 17 bases remaining between them. Germline assignment: CDR1 MNHEY and CDR2 SMNVEV (reference sequence). The CDR3 region is CASSSGRAFVNEQFF. CDR3 DNA: TGTGCCAGCAGTTCTGGCAGGGCCTTTGTGAATGAGCAGTTCTTC.

This clone came up a few times. V usage is TRBV7-2 and J usage is TRBJ1-5; D is unclear. Germline V gene sequence: CDR1 SGHTA, CDR2 FQGNSA. V was shortened by 5 bases and J by 4 bases, with 6 bases between the two germline ends. CDR3 size: 12 residues. The chain's CDR3 is CASSRGNQPQHF. The CDR3 coding sequence is TGTGCCAGCAGCCGCGGTAATCAGCCCCAGCATTTT.

This chain links TRBV4-3 with TRBJ2-5; tentatively, D is TRBD1 or TRBD2 (5 bases each). This CDR3 comprises 15 residues. V was cut by 0 bases and J by 7 bases, with 15 bases left in between. From germline, CDR1 is LGHNA and CDR2 YSLEER. DNA for the CDR3: TGCGCCAGCAGCCAAGATAGAGGGGCCGGTGGGACCCAGTACTTC. Translated, it gives CASSQDRGAGGTQYF.

The rearrangement joins TRBV30 to TRBJ2-7; the match to TRBD2 covers 12 bases. There are 16 residues in the CDR3. Germline CDR1 reads GTSNPN; CDR2 reads SVGIG (reference sequence). The junction had 12 bases not matched to a gene; V was cut back by 3 bases and J by 6 bases. Here the CDR3 reads CAWRTSGRLFSGEQYF. DNA for the CDR3: TGTGCCTGGAGAACTAGCGGGAGGCTTTTCTCAGGCGAGCAGTACTTC.

This sequence joins TRBV7-2 and TRBJ2-5; D may match TRBD1 or TRBD2 (5 bases each). The CDR3 consists of 15 residues. Germline V gene lookup returns CDR1 SGHTA and CDR2 FQGNSA. V gave up 4 bases and J gave up 5 bases, with 17 bases separating them. As DNA, the CDR3 is TGTGCCAGCAGCTCACTAGTTATTTGGGGGGAGACCCAGTACTTC. It translates to CASSSLVIWGETQYF.

The sample holds one count of this clone. Other nucleotide sequences in the sample specify the same CDR3. The V gene is TRBV27, the J gene TRBJ2-7, with D perhaps TRBD2 (6 bases). Germline values: CDR1 MNHEY, CDR2 SMNVEV (reference sequence). V lost 5 bases and J lost 2, with 13 bases in between. This CDR3 comprises 14 residues. The CDR3 reads CASSLLGRPYEQYF. The CDR3 nucleotides are TGTGCCAGCAGTCTCCTCGGGAGACCCTACGAGCAGTACTTC.

V and J are TRBV6-6 and TRBJ2-7; D call uncertain. CDR1 is MNHNY and CDR2 is SVGAGI in the germline V gene (reference sequence). The CDR3 is 13 residues long. Deletions cut 5 bases from V and 2 bases from J, with 10 bases between. As DNA, the CDR3 is TGTGCCAGCAGTCTACACAGACCCTACGAGCAGTACTTC. Amino acids: CASSLHRPYEQYF.

This sequence joins TRBV11-2 and TRBJ2-1, with 9 positions matching TRBD2. The CDR3 is 17 amino acids. V was pared by 5 bases and J by 3 bases, with 11 bases of the junction left unmatched. CDR1 is SGHAT, CDR2 FQNNGV, per germline. CDR3 sequence reads: CASSHRQGLAYYNEQFF. The CDR3 bases are TGTGCCAGCAGCCACCGGCAAGGACTAGCGTACTACAATGAGCAGTTCTTC.

The V and J genes are TRBV29-1 and TRBJ2-1, with D perhaps assigned TRBD1 or TRBD2 (7 bases each). The CDR3 has 13 residues. Germline CDR1 reads SQVTM; CDR2 reads ANQGSEA. Between the trimmed V and J ends, which lost 6 bases and 8 bases, there was a span of 17 bases. The CDR3 DNA reads as TGCAGCGTCCCTCAGGGGGGGGTCGATGAGCAGTTCTTC. It translates to CSVPQGGVDEQFF.

The chain links TRBV9 to TRBJ1-5, with D tentatively TRBD1 (6 bases). The germline V gene has CDR1 SGDLS and CDR2 YYNGEE. V was pared by 0 bases and J by 6 bases, with 13 bases between. The length of the CDR3 is 15 residues. CDR3: CASSVGQGFRQPQHF. CDR3 nucleotides: TGTGCCAGCAGCGTAGGGCAGGGGTTTCGTCAGCCCCAGCATTTT.

Regarding this clone: Other DNA sequences in this specimen translate into the identical CDR3. The V gene is TRBV5-1, the J gene TRBJ2-7, with D possibly matching TRBD2 (5 bases). CDR1 and CDR2 from the germline V gene are SGHRS and YFSETQ. V lost 4 bases and J 1 base, leaving 9 bases between the germline ends. CDR3 length: 13 amino acids. The CDR3 sequence is CASSPGGSYEQYF. The CDR3 coding sequence is TGCGCCAGCAGCCCCGGCGGGTCCTACGAGCAGTACTTC.

The chain uses TRBV7-3 and TRBJ2-7, with D unresolved. Germline values: CDR1 SGHTA, CDR2 FQGTGA. The CDR3 totals 13 residues. V was pared by 2 bases and J by 3 bases, with 8 bases between. CDR3 DNA sequence: TGTGCCAGCAGCTTAGTCAGTAACTACGAGCAGTACTTC. This encodes CASSLVSNYEQYF.

V gene TRBV5-6 combines with J gene TRBJ2-1; the match to TRBD1 covers 7 bases. The CDR3 loop spans 13 amino acids. Germline CDR1 SGHDT, CDR2 YYEEEE. V shed 3 bases, J shed 5 bases, and the junction held 2 bases outside the gene matches. CDR3 protein: CASSWGTDNEQFF. The CDR3 nucleotides read TGTGCCAGCAGCTGGGGGACAGACAATGAGCAGTTCTTC.

With regard to this clone: Distinct nucleotide sequences in the sample also encode this CDR3. This sequence joins TRBV28 and TRBJ2-7; 8 nucleotides line up with TRBD2. Trimming removed 6 bases from V and 4 bases from J; junction bases left unmatched: 2. Germline V lookup: CDR1 MDHEN, CDR2 SYDVKM. The CDR3 consists of 12 residues. CDR3: CASSRGGYEQYF. The CDR3 DNA is TGTGCCAGCAGCCGGGGGGGTTACGAGCAGTACTTC. The full variable domain, in which reference TRBV28 and TRBJ2-7 provide the parts outside the CDR3, is DVKVTQSSRYLVKRTGEKVFLECVQDMDHENMFWYRQDPGLGLRLIYFSYDVKMKEKGDIPEGYSVSREKKERFSLILESASTNQTSMYLCASSRGGYEQYFGPGTRLTVT.

The chain joins TRBV5-1 to TRBJ1-4; D gene unclear. The CDR3 totals 14 residues. V lost 5 bases and J 6 bases, leaving 14 bases between the germline ends. From germline, CDR1 is SGHRS and CDR2 YFSETQ. This CDR3 is CASRKATGDEKLFF. The CDR3 DNA is TGCGCCAGCAGGAAAGCTACGGGAGATGAAAAACTGTTTTTT. Full variable domain (remainder filled in from reference TRBV5-1 and TRBJ1-4): KAGVTQTPRYLIKTRGQQVTLSCSPISGHRSVSWYQQTPGQGLQFLFEYFSETQRNKGNFPGRFSGRQFSNSRSEMNVSTLELGDSALYLCASRKATGDEKLFFGSGTQLSVL.

This chain joins TRBV15 and TRBJ2-7; maybe TRBD1 (5 bases). The CDR3 has 14 amino acids. Germline V gives CDR1 LNHNV, CDR2 YYDKDF (reference sequence). The V and J ends lost 2 bases and 2 bases respectively, with 10 bases between them. In DNA, the CDR3 is TGTGCCACCAGCAGACCGGACAAGACCTACGAGCAGTACTTC. Its translation is CATSRPDKTYEQYF.

The chain carries TRBV7-9 and TRBJ2-3; either TRBD1 or TRBD2 may supply D (5 bases each). The CDR3 is 16 amino acids. Deletions cut 4 bases from V and 3 bases from J, with 17 bases between. Per the germline V gene, CDR1 is SEHNR and CDR2 is FQNEAQ (reference sequence). The CDR3 DNA reads TGTGCCAGCAGCTCCCTACGGGGCAGCCTTACAGATACGCAGTATTTT. Amino acid sequence: CASSSLRGSLTDTQYF.

The gene calls are TRBV18 and TRBJ1-1, with TRBD1 matching 8 bases. The trim removed 3 bases at V and 5 bases at J, leaving 11 bases unmatched. This CDR3 contains 16 residues. Germline loops: CDR1 KGHSH, CDR2 LQKENI. The CDR3 DNA reads TGTGCCAGCTCACCGAAGATTCAGGGGGCTAGAACTGAAGCTTTCTTT. Its protein is CASSPKIQGARTEAFF.

V gene TRBV11-2 combines with J gene TRBJ2-5, with 13 positions matching TRBD2. This CDR3 has 18 residues. V dropped 4 bases and J dropped 1; count of bases not matched to a gene: 9. Germline-derived CDR1 and CDR2 are SGHAT and FQNNGV. The CDR3 reads CASSSGTSGTLIQETQYF. The CDR3 DNA is TGTGCCAGCAGCTCCGGGACTAGCGGGACCCTAATCCAAGAGACCCAGTACTTC. Variable domain in full (rest from reference TRBV11-2 and TRBJ2-5): EAGVAQSPRYKIIEKRQSVAFWCNPISGHATLYWYQQILGQGPKLLIQFQNNGVVDDSQLPKDRFSAERLKGVDSTLKIQPAKLEDSAVYLCASSSGTSGTLIQETQYFGPGTRLLVL.

The chain joins TRBV5-4 to TRBJ2-7; D may correspond to TRBD1 or TRBD2 (6 bases each). The CDR3 consists of 17 residues. The V and J ends lost 5 bases and 1 base respectively, with 22 bases between them. Germline CDR1 SGHNT, CDR2 YYREEE (reference sequence). The CDR3 DNA reads as TGTGCCAGCAGTCCTAGGCTGGGGGGCGCGGCATCCTACGAGCAGTACTTC. It codes for CASSPRLGGAASYEQYF.

The genes are TRBV6-1 and TRBJ2-7; D is possibly TRBD1 or TRBD2 (6 bases each). V was pared by 7 bases and J by 7 bases, with 14 bases between. CDR3 length equals 12 residues. Germline values: CDR1 MNHNS, CDR2 SASEGT. CDR3 DNA sequence: TGTGCCAGCATCCGGGGGCCCGGGGAGCAGTACTTC. The encoded protein is CASIRGPGEQYF.

The J gene is TRBJ1-1, the V gene TRBV28; no definite D call. Trimming pared 3 bases from V and 1 base from J, leaving 9 bases between. There are 14 residues in the CDR3. Germline CDR1 and CDR2: MDHEN and SYDVKM. This chain's CDR3 is CASSFSDTNTEAFF. As DNA, the CDR3 is TGTGCCAGCAGTTTCTCCGACACGAACACTGAAGCTTTCTTT.

The V and J genes are TRBV5-5 and TRBJ1-2; D call uncertain. This CDR3 has 15 amino acids. The germline V gene encodes CDR1 SGHKS and CDR2 YYEKEE (reference sequence). V was trimmed by 2 bases and J by 8 bases, leaving 19 bases between them. Here the CDR3 DNA reads TGTGCCAGCAGCTTATTGGTCGAGGGCCTGGGAGGCTACACCTTC. Translation: CASSLLVEGLGGYTF.

The chain employs TRBV19 and TRBJ1-1, with D possibly matching TRBD1 (5 bases). Germline CDR1 and CDR2: LNHDA and SQIVND (reference sequence). Trimming pared 10 bases from V and 5 bases from J, leaving 14 bases between. The CDR3 is made up of 12 amino acids. The CDR3 loop is CATGIGVTEAFF. The CDR3 bases are TGTGCCACCGGCATAGGGGTGACTGAAGCTTTCTTT.

This chain uses TRBV11-2 with TRBJ2-7; D unresolved. Germline loops: CDR1 SGHAT, CDR2 FQNNGV. The CDR3 has 15 amino acids. The ends were cut back, 5 bases at V and 2 bases at J, with 16 bases in the middle. This CDR3 is CASSARQSRPYEQYF. The CDR3 DNA reads as TGTGCCAGCAGCGCCCGACAAAGTCGGCCCTACGAGCAGTACTTC.